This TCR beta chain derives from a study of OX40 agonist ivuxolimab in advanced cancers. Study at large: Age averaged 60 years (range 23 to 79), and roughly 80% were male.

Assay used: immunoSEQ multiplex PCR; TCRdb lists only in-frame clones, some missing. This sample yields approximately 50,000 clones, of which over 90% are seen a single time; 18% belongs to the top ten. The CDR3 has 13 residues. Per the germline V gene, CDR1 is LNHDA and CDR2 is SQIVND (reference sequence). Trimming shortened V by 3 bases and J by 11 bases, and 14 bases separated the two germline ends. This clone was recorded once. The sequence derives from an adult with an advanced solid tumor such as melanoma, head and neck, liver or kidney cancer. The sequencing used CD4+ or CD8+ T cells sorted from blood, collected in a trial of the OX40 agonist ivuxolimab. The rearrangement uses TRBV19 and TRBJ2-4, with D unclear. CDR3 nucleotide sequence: TGTGCCAGTAGTATTAAGAGAGACATCCTTCAGTACTTC. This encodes CASSIKRDILQYF.